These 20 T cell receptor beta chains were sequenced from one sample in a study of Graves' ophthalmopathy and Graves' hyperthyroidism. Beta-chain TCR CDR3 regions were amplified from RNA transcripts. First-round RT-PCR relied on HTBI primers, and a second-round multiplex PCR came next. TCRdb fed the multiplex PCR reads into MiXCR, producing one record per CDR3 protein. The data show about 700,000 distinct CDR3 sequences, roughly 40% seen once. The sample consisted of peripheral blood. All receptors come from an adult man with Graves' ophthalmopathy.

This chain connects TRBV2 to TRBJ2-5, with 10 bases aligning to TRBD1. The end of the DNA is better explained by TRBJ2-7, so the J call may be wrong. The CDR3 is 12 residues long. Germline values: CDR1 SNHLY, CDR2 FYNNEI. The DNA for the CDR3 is TGTGCCAGCAACGGACAGGGGGGCGAGCAGTACTTC. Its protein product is CASNGQGGEQYF.

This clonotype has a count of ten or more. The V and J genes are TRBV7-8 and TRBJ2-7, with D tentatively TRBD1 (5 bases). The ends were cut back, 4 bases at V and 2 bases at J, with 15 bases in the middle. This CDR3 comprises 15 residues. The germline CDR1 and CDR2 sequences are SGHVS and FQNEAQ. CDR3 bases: TGTGCCAGCAGCTCAGAGGCAGGGTTAACCTACGAGCAGTACTTC. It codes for CASSSEAGLTYEQYF.

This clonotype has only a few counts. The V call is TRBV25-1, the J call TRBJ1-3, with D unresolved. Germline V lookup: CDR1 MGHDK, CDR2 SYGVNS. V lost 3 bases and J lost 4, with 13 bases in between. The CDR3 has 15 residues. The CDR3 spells CASSDSAGPGNTIYF. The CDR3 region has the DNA TGTGCCAGCAGTGATAGTGCCGGGCCGGGAAACACCATATATTTT.

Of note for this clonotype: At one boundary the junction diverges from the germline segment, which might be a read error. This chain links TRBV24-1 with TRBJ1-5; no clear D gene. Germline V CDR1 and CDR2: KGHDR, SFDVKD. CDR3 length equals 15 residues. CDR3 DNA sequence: TGTGCCAGCAGTTACTCGGACGGGGTGGGTCAGCCCCAGCATTTT. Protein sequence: CASSYSDGVGQPQHF.

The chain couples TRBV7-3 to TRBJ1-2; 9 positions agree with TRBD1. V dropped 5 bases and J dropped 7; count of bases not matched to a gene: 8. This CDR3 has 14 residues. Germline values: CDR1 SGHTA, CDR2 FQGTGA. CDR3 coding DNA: TGTGCCAGCAGCCCACGGACAGGGGCGGGTGGCTACACCTTC. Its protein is CASSPRTGAGGYTF.

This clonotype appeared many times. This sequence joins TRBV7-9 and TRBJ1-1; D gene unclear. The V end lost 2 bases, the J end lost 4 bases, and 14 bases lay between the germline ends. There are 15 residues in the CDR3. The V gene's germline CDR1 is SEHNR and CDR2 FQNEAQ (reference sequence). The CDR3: CASSLSSGMGTEAFF. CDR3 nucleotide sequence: TGTGCCAGCAGCTTATCATCCGGGATGGGCACTGAAGCTTTCTTT.

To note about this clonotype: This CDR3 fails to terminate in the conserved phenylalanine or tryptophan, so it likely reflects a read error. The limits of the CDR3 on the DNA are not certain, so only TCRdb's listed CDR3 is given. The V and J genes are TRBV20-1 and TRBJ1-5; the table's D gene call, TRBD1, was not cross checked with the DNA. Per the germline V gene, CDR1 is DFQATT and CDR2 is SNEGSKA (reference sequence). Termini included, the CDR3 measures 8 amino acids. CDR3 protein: CSARDSGV.

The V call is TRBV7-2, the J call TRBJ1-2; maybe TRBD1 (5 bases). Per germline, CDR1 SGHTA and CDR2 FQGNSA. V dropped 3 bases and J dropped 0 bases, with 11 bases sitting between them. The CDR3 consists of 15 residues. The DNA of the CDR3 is TGTGCCAGCAGCTTGGCAGGGTATTCTAACTATGGCTACACCTTC. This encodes CASSLAGYSNYGYTF.

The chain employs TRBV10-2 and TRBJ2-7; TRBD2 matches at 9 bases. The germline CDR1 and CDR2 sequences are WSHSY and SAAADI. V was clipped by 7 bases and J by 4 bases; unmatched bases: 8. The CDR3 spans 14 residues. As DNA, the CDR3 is TGCGCCAGCACCCCTAGCGGGACAGAATACGAGCAGTACTTC. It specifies CASTPSGTEYEQYF.

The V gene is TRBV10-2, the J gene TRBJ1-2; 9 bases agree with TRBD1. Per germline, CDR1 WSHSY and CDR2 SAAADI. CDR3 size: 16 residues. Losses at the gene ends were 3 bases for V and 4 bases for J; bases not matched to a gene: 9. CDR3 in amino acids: CASSDPGTGTAYGYTF. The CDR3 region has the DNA TGCGCCAGCAGTGACCCCGGGACAGGGACAGCCTATGGCTACACCTTC.

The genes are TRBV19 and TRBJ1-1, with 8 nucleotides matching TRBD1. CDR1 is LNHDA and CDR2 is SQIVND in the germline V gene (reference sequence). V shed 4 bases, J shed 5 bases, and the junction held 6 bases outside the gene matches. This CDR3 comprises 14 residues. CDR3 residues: CASSTPGGWTEAFF. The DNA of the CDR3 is TGTGCCAGTAGTACCCCAGGGGGCTGGACTGAAGCTTTCTTT.

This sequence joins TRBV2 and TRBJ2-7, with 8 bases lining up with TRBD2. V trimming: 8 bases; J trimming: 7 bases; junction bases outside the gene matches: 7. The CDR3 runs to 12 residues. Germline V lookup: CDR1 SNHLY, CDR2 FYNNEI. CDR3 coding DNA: TGTGCCAGCGACCTAGCGGGCGATGAGCAGTACTTC. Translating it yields CASDLAGDEQYF.

The CDR3 spells CAISESIGEKLFF. In nucleotides, the CDR3 is TGTGCCATCAGTGAGTCGATCGGGGAAAAACTGTTTTTT. The V call is TRBV10-3, the J call TRBJ1-4, with D hard to call. CDR3 length: 13 residues. Trimming took off 0 bases at V and 8 bases at J, with 7 bases between the two ends. Germline V gives CDR1 ENHRY, CDR2 SYGVKD.

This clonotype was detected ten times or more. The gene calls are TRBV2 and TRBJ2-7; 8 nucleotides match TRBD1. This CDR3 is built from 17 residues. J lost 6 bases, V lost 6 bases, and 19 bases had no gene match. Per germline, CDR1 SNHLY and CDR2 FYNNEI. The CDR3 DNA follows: TGTGCCAGCAGCCAGGGGGCAGGGGCTCCCCCCCCACGCGAGCAGTACTTC. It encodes CASSQGAGAPPPREQYF.

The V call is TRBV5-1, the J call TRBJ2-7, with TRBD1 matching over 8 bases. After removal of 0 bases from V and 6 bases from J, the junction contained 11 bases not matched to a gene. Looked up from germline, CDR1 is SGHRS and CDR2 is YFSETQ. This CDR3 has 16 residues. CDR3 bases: TGCGCCAGCAGCTTGGGATCCGGACAGGGAGGTGGCGAGCAGTACTTC. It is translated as CASSLGSGQGGGEQYF.

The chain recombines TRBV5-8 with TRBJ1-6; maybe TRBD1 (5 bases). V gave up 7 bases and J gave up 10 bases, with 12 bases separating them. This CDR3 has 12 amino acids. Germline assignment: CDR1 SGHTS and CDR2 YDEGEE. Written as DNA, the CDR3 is TGTGCCAGCGGATTGGGGGTGTCACCCCTCCACTTT. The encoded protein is CASGLGVSPLHF.

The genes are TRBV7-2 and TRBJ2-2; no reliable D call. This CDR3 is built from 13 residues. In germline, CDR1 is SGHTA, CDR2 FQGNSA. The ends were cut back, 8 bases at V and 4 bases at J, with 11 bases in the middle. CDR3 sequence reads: CASGYPGTGELFF. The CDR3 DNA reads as TGTGCCAGCGGTTACCCGGGCACCGGGGAGCTGTTTTTT. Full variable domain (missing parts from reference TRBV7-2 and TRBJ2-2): GAGVSQSPSNKVTEKGKDVELRCDPISGHTALYWYRQSLGQGLEFLIYFQGNSAPDKSGLPSDRFSAERTGGSVSTLTIQRTQQEDSAVYLCASGYPGTGELFFGEGSRLTVL.

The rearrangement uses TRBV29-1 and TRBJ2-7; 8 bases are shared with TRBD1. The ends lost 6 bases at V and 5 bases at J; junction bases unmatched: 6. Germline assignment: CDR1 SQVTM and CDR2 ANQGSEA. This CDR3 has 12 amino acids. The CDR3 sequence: CSVGRGQDEQYF. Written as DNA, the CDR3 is TGCAGCGTAGGCAGGGGGCAGGACGAGCAGTACTTC.

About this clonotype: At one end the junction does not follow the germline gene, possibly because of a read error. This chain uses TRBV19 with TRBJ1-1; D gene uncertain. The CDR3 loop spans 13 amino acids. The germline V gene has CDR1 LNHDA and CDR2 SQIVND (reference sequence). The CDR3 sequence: CACSMGANEEAFF. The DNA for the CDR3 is TGTGCCTGTAGTATGGGAGCTAACGAGGAAGCTTTCTTT.

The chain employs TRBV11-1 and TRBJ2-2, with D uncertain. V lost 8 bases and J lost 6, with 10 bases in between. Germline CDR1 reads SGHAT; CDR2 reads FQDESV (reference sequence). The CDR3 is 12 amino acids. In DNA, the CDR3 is TGTGCCAGCCGGGTACGATCCGGGGAGCTGTTTTTT. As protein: CASRVRSGELFF.